A single TCR beta chain is shown here with its context. The sample comes from a study of molecular identifiers for immune sequencing clone quantification. This CDR3 contains 14 residues. V lost 5 bases and J lost 8, with 18 bases in between. Germline CDR1 reads SNHLY; CDR2 reads FYNNEI. Each CDR3 protein gets one entry after TCRdb re-called the PCR reads with MiXCR. The table lists approximately 630,000 distinct CDR3 sequences, 25% of them singletons. This receptor was obtained from a human donor in good health. Some libraries in this study had Jurkat cell RNA spiked in. The J gene is TRBJ1-2, the V gene TRBV2; possibly TRBD1 for D (5 bases). The specimen was naive CD8+ T cells from blood, with Jurkat cell RNA spiked in. The subset here: FACS-sorted CD8+CD4-CCR7+CD45RA+ naive T cells. In DNA, the CDR3 is TGTGCCAGCAGTCCCGGGGGGGGGTACCTCGGCTACACCTTC. Residues: CASSPGGGYLGYTF.